Following are 10 T cell receptor beta chains from one sample sequenced in a study of blood T cell repertoires in COVID-19 (dated by TCRdb to the early 2020s). The library was generated by the immunoSEQ multiplex PCR assay. TCRdb obtained this table from immuneACCESS and retained in-frame rearrangements with V and J assigned. These tables miss some clones; where compared with another copy, unresolved V genes account for less than half of the shortfall, and the remainder is unexplained. The sample profile shows approximately 380,000 clones; roughly nine tenths of them were found once. Just over 0.85% of the sample is in the top ten clones. Sequencing was carried out using PBMCs or T cells enriched from blood (not recorded which). All receptors derive from a middle-aged woman who had been exposed to COVID-19.

The chain is built from TRBV20-1 and TRBJ2-2; 7 bases are shared with TRBD1. The CDR3 is 14 amino acids. CDR1 is DFQATT, CDR2 SNEGSKA, per germline (reference sequence). Germline trimming cut 3 bases from V and 4 bases from J; bases unmatched to any gene: 5. DNA for the CDR3: TGCAGTGCTAGTCCCACAGGGGTCACCGGGGAGCTGTTTTTT. This gives the protein CSASPTGVTGELFF.

This chain connects TRBV18 to TRBJ2-3; TRBD1 matches at 10 bases. V shed 4 bases and J 4 bases; nucleotides not matched to a gene: 2. CDR1 and CDR2 from the germline V gene are KGHSH and LQKENI. The CDR3 totals 14 residues. The CDR3 region has the DNA TGTGCCAGCTCACTAGACAGGGGGCCAGATACGCAGTATTTT. Encoded protein: CASSLDRGPDTQYF.

V gene TRBV5-4 combines with J gene TRBJ1-1, with TRBD1 as a possible D gene (6 bases). CDR3 length equals 13 residues. V lost 4 bases and J 6 bases, leaving 13 bases between the germline ends. Germline assignment: CDR1 SGHNT and CDR2 YYREEE (reference sequence). For the CDR3, the DNA is TGTGCCAGCAGCCCTCTGGCAGGGGCTGAAGCTTTCTTT. It specifies CASSPLAGAEAFF.

The CDR3 sequence: CASSPGLAGVGGTGELFF. CDR3 coding DNA: TGTGCCAGCAGCCCGGGACTAGCGGGAGTGGGGGGGACCGGGGAGCTGTTTTTT. This chain connects TRBV5-4 to TRBJ2-2; 14 bases fit TRBD2. The V gene end was trimmed by 4 bases and the J gene end by 5 bases; junction bases not matched to a gene: 10. Germline V gene sequence: CDR1 SGHNT, CDR2 YYREEE (reference sequence). The CDR3 loop spans 18 amino acids.

J is TRBJ2-2 and V is TRBV7-8; the D gene is possibly TRBD1 (6 bases). This CDR3 contains 14 residues. Germline V lookup: CDR1 SGHVS, CDR2 FQNEAQ. V was cut by 5 bases and J by 4 bases, with 11 bases left in between. The CDR3 DNA follows: TGTGCCAGCAGCACAGGGATCGGCACCGGGGAGCTGTTTTTT. Translated: CASSTGIGTGELFF.

This chain uses TRBV19 with TRBJ1-5; maybe TRBD1 (5 bases). The CDR3 totals 17 residues. Germline assignment: CDR1 LNHDA and CDR2 SQIVND (reference sequence). V dropped 1 base and J dropped 0 bases, with 13 bases sitting between them. CDR3 in DNA: TGTGCCAGTAGTATAGCCCCTGGGCAGGGTAGCAATCAGCCCCAGCATTTT. Amino acid sequence: CASSIAPGQGSNQPQHF.

The chain recombines TRBV5-1 with TRBJ2-3; TRBD1 aligns across 7 bases. Per the germline V gene, CDR1 is SGHRS and CDR2 is YFSETQ. The ends lost 9 bases at V and 4 bases at J; junction bases unmatched: 8. CDR3 length equals 13 residues. CDR3 coding DNA: TGCGCCACCAGACAGGGCCCCCCAGATACGCAGTATTTT. The encoded protein is CATRQGPPDTQYF.

V and J are TRBV5-5 and TRBJ2-6, with D perhaps matching TRBD1 (5 bases). This CDR3 comprises 16 residues. Germline V gene lookup returns CDR1 SGHKS and CDR2 YYEKEE (reference sequence). Trimming removed 4 bases from V and 0 bases from J, with 11 bases in between. CDR3 region: CASSRQQVSGANVLTF. The DNA of the CDR3 is TGTGCCAGCAGCCGACAACAGGTCTCTGGGGCCAACGTCCTGACTTTC.

The V call is TRBV4-1, the J call TRBJ1-4; the D is unclear. Germline loops: CDR1 MGHRA, CDR2 YSYEKL. V was trimmed by 2 bases and J by 0 bases, leaving 13 bases between them. The CDR3 contains 17 residues. The DNA for the CDR3 is TGCGCCAGCAGCCAACCCGGTGACCTAGCAACTAATGAAAAACTGTTTTTT. This encodes CASSQPGDLATNEKLFF.

This sequence joins TRBV7-2 and TRBJ2-5; D is uncertain. This CDR3 is built from 15 residues. CDR1 SGHTA and CDR2 FQGNSA come from the germline V gene. Trimming removed 0 bases at V and 2 bases at J, with 10 bases between. The DNA of the CDR3 is TGTGCCAGCAGCTTAGCGTTTAGCTCTCAAGAGACCCAGTACTTC. Amino acid sequence: CASSLAFSSQETQYF.